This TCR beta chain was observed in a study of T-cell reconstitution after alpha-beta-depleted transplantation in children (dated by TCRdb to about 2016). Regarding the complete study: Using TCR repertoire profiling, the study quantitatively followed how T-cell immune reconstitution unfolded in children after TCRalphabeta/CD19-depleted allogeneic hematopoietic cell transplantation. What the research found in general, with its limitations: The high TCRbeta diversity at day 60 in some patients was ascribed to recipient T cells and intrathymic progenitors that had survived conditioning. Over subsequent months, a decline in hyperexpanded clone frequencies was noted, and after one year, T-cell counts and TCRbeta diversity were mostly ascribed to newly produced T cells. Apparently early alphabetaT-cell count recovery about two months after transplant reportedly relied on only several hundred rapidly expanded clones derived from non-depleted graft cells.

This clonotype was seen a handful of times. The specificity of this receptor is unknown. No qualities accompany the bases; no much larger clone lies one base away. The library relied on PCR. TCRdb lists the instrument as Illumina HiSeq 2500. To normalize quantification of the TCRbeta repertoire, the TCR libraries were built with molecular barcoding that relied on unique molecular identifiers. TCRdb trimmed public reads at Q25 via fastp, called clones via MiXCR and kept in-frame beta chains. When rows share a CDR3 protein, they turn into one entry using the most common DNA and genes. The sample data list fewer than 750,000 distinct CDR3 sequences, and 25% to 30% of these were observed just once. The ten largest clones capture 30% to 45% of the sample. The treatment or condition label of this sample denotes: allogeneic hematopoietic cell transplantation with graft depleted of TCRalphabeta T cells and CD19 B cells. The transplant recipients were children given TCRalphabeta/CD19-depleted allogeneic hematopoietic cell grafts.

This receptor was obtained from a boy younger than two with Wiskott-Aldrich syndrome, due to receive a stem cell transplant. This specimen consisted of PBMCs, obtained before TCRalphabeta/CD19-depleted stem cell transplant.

This receptor has the CDR3 CSVVPGTSGRLRLGNEQFF. The nucleotides are TGCAGCGTTGTTCCTGGGACTAGCGGGAGACTCCGTTTAGGCAATGAGCAGTTCTTC. The V and J genes are TRBV29-1 and TRBJ2-1; the central 14 bases match TRBD2. The cysteine opens and the phenylalanine closes a CDR3 of 19 amino acids. Just CDR3 DNA is preserved here, 57 bases in frame from base 1. CDR1 and CDR2 are drawn from the germline V gene: SQVTM, ANQGSEA. V has 4 bases trimmed and J has 6 bases trimmed; junction bases matching no gene number 17.